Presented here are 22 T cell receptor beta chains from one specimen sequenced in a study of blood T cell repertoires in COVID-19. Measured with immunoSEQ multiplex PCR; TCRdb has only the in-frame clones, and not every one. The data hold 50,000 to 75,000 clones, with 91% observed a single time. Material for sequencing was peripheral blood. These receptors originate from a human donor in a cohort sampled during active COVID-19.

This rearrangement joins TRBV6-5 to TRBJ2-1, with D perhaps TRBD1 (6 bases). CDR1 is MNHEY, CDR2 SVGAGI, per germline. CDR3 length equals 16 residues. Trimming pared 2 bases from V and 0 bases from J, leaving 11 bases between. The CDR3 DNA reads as TGTGCCAGCAGTTACAGCACAGGGTACTCCTACAATGAGCAGTTCTTC. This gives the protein CASSYSTGYSYNEQFF.

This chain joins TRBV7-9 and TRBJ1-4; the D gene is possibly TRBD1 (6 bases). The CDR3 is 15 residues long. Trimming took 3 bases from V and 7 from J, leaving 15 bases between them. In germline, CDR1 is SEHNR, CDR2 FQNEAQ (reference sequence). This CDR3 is CASSLAGAGGEKLFF. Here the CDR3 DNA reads TGTGCCAGCAGCTTGGCGGGGGCAGGCGGTGAAAAACTGTTTTTT.

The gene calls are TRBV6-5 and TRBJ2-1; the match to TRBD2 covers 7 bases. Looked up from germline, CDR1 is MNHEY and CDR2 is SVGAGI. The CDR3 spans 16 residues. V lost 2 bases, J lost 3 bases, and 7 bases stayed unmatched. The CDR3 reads CASSYMFQRGYNEQFF. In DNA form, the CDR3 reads TGTGCCAGCAGTTACATGTTCCAGCGGGGCTACAATGAGCAGTTCTTC.

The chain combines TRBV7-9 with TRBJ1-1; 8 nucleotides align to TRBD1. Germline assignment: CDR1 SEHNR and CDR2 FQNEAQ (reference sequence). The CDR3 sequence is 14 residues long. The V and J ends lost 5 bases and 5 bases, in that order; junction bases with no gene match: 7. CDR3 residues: CASSPYWTGTEAFF. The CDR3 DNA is TGTGCCAGCAGCCCGTACTGGACAGGGACTGAAGCTTTCTTT.

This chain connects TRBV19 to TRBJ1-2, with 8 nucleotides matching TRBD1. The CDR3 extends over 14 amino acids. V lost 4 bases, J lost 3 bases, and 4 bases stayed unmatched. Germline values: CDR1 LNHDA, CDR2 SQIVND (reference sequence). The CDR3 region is CASSKTGEDYGYTF. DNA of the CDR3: TGTGCCAGTAGTAAGACAGGGGAGGACTATGGCTACACCTTC.

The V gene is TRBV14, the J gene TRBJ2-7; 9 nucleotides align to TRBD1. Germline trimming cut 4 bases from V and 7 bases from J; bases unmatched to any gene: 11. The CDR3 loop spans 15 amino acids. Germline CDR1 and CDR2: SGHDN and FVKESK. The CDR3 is CASSLRDRVSGEQYF. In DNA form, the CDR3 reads TGTGCCAGCAGCCTCCGGGACAGGGTGTCGGGGGAGCAGTACTTC.

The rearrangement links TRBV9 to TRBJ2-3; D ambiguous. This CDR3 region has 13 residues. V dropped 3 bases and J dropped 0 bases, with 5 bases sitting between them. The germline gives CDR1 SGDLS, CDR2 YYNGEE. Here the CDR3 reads CASSASSTDTQYF. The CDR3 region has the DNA TGTGCCAGCAGCGCTTCTAGCACAGATACGCAGTATTTT.

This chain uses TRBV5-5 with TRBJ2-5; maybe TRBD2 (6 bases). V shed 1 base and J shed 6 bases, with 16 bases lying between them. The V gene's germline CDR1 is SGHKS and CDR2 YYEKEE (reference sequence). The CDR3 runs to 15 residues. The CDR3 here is CASSLRVGEVKTQYF. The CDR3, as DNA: TGTGCCAGCAGCTTGCGCGTGGGGGAGGTAAAGACCCAGTACTTC.

CDR3 nucleotide sequence: TGTGCCAGCAGTGGACTAGCGGGAGGCACAGATACGCAGTATTTT. Protein sequence: CASSGLAGGTDTQYF. The chain recombines TRBV6-6 with TRBJ2-3; 13 bases fit TRBD2. V trimming: 5 bases; J trimming: 1 base; junction bases outside the gene matches: 0. Germline CDR1 and CDR2: MNHNY and SVGAGI (reference sequence). The CDR3 has 15 residues.

The CDR3 sequence is CASSVGEGRYSPLHF. CDR3 DNA: TGTGCCAGCAGCGTAGGGGAGGGACGGTACTCACCCCTCCACTTT. The rearrangement links TRBV9 to TRBJ1-6; TRBD1 is a possible D gene (5 bases). The V end was cut by 0 bases, the J end by 10 bases, with 14 bases between. The length of the CDR3 is 15 residues. CDR1 and CDR2 (germline): SGDLS, YYNGEE. The full variable domain, completed using reference TRBV9 and TRBJ1-6, is DSGVTQTPKHLITATGQRVTLRCSPRSGDLSVYWYQQSLDQGLQFLIQYYNGEERAKGNILERFSAQQFPDLHSELNLSSLELGDSALYFCASSVGEGRYSPLHFGNGTRLTVT.

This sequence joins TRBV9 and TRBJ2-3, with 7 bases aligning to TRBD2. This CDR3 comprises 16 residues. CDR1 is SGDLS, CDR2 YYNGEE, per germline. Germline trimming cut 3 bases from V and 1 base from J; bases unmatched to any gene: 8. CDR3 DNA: TGTGCCAGCAGCGCCGGGGGAGGGTCGGGCACAGATACGCAGTATTTT. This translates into CASSAGGGSGTDTQYF.

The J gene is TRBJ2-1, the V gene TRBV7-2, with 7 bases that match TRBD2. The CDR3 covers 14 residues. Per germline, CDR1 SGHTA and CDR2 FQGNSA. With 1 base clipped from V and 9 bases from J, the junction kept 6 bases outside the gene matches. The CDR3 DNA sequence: TGTGCCAGCAGCTTAGGGGGGACTATTGGTGAGCAGTTCTTC. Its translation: CASSLGGTIGEQFF.

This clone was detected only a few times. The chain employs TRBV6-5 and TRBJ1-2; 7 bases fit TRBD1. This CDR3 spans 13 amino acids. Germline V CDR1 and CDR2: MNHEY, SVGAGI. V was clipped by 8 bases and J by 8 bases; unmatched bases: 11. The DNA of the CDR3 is TGTGCCAGCGGGCGGACAGGCCTCTTGGGCTACACCTTC. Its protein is CASGRTGLLGYTF.

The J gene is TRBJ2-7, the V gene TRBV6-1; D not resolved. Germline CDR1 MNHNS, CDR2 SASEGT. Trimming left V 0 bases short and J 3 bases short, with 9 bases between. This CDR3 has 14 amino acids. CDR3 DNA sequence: TGTGCCAGCAGTGAAGCGGCGAGAGGCTACGAGCAGTACTTC. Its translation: CASSEAARGYEQYF.

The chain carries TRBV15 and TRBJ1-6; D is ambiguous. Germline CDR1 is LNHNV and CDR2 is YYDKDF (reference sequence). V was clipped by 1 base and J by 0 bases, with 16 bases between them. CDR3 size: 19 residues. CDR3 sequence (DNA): TGTGCCACCAGCAGAGCGAGAGGCGGAGTAACCTCCTATAATTCACCCCTCCACTTT. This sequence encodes CATSRARGGVTSYNSPLHF.

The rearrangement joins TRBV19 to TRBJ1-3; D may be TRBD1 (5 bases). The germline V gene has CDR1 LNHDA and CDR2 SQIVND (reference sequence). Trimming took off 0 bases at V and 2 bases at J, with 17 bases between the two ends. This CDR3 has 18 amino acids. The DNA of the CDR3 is TGTGCCAGTAGTATAGACCTAGGGGTGGTCCGGCCTGGAAACACCATATATTTT. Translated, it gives CASSIDLGVVRPGNTIYF.

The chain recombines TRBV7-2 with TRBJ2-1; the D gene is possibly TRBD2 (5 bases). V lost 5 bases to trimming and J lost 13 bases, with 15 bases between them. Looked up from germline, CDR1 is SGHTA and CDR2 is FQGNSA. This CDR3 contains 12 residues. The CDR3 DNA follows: TGTGCCAGCAGCGCTCGGGATCCGGGACAGTTCTTC. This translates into CASSARDPGQFF.

The CDR3 here is CASSAPGQGVSREQFF. As DNA, the CDR3 is TGTGCCAGCAGCGCTCCCGGACAGGGGGTTTCTCGTGAGCAGTTCTTC. This chain joins TRBV11-2 and TRBJ2-1; 10 bases map to TRBD1. Germline lookup yields CDR1 SGHAT and CDR2 FQNNGV. This CDR3 comprises 16 residues. V shed 5 bases, J shed 9 bases, and the junction held 13 bases outside the gene matches.

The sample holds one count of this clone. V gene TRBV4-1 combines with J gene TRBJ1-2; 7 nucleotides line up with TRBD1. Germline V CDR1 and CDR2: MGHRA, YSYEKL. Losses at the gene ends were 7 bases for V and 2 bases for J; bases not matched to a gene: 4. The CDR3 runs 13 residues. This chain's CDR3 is CASTQGQNYGYTF. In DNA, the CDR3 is TGCGCCAGCACCCAGGGACAGAACTATGGCTACACCTTC.

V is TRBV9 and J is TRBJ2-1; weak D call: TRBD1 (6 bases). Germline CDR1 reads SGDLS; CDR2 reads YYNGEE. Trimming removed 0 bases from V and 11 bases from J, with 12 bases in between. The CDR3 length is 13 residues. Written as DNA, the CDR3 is TGTGCCAGCAGCGTAGCTCGGCAGGGGAAGCAGTTCTTC. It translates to CASSVARQGKQFF.

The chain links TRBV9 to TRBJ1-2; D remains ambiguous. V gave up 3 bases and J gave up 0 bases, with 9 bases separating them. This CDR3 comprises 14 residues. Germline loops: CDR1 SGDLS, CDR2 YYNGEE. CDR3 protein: CASSASRTNYGYTF. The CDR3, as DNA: TGTGCCAGCAGCGCCTCTAGGACTAACTATGGCTACACCTTC.

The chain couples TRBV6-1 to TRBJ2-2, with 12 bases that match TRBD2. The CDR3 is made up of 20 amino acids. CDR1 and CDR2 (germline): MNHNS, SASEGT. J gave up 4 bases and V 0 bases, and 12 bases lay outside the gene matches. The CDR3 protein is CASSEARRLAGGLGTGELFF. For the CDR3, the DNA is TGTGCCAGCAGTGAAGCGAGGCGGCTAGCGGGGGGGCTGGGCACCGGGGAGCTGTTTTTT.